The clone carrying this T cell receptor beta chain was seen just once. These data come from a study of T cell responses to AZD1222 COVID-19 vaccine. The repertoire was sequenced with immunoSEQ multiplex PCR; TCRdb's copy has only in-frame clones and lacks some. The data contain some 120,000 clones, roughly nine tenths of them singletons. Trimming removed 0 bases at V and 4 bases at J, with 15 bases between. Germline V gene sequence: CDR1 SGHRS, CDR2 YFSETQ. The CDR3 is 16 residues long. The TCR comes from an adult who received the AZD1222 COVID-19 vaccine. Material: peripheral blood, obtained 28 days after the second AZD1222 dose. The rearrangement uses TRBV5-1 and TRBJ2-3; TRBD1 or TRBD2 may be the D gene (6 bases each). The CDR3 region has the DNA TGCGCCAGCAGCTTGGGTGGCTCAGGGGAGGCAGATACGCAGTATTTT. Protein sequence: CASSLGGSGEADTQYF. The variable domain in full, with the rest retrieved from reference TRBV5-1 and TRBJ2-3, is KAGVTQTPRYLIKTRGQQVTLSCSPISGHRSVSWYQQTPGQGLQFLFEYFSETQRNKGNFPGRFSGRQFSNSRSEMNVSTLELGDSALYLCASSLGGSGEADTQYFGPGTRLTVL.